Presented here are 5 T cell receptor beta chains from one specimen sequenced in a study of shared clonotypes between healthy human individuals. The protocol was immunoSEQ multiplex PCR, while the TCRdb copy is restricted to in-frame clones and leaves out a portion. The data hold about half a million clones, with around three quarters observed a single time. Source material: PBMCs. These receptors all stem from a woman aged 40 to 50 in good health. Some clones in this sample may be carry-over from other donors' samples.

The gene calls are TRBV19 and TRBJ2-3; no reliable D call. The V and J ends lost 3 bases and 5 bases respectively, with 9 bases between them. Germline CDR1 is LNHDA and CDR2 is SQIVND (reference sequence). CDR3 length: 13 amino acids. The CDR3 here is CASSIVILDTQYF. The CDR3 nucleotides read TGTGCCAGTAGTATTGTGATCCTAGATACGCAGTATTTT.

V gene TRBV5-1 combines with J gene TRBJ1-4; TRBD1 might be the D (6 bases). Germline assignment: CDR1 SGHRS and CDR2 YFSETQ. The CDR3 is made up of 14 amino acids. Trimming took off 1 base at V and 7 bases at J, with 11 bases between the two ends. Here the CDR3 DNA reads TGCGCCAGCAGCTTGCGGGGGGCTGGTGAAAAACTGTTTTTT. It yields the protein CASSLRGAGEKLFF. The full variable domain, its missing parts supplied by reference TRBV5-1 and TRBJ1-4, is KAGVTQTPRYLIKTRGQQVTLSCSPISGHRSVSWYQQTPGQGLQFLFEYFSETQRNKGNFPGRFSGRQFSNSRSEMNVSTLELGDSALYLCASSLRGAGEKLFFGSGTQLSVL.

This chain connects TRBV5-4 to TRBJ2-7, with D maybe TRBD2 (6 bases). Trimming removed 0 bases from V and 2 bases from J, with 9 bases in between. The CDR3 spans 14 residues. The germline CDR1 and CDR2 sequences are SGHNT and YYREEE (reference sequence). The CDR3 sequence: CASSLDSGTYEQYF. As DNA, the CDR3 is TGTGCCAGCAGCTTGGATAGCGGAACCTACGAGCAGTACTTC.

Note on this clone: This likely came from a read error, as a far larger clone is one base away. V gene TRBV4-2 combines with J gene TRBJ1-5; TRBD1 matches 7 bases. Gene TRBJ2-3 matches the end of the DNA better, so the J call may be wrong. This CDR3 has 15 residues. From germline, CDR1 is LGHNA and CDR2 YNFKEQ. The CDR3 loop is CASSHRDSRNQPQYF. In DNA form, the CDR3 reads TGTGCCAGCAGCCACCGGGACAGTCGCAATCAGCCCCAGTATTTT.

The rearrangement uses TRBV6-5 and TRBJ1-1, with D perhaps matching TRBD1 (5 bases). Between the trimmed V and J ends, which lost 9 bases and 1 base, there was a span of 12 bases. Per germline, CDR1 MNHEY and CDR2 SVGAGI. This CDR3 is built from 13 residues. The DNA of the CDR3 is TGTGCCAGGGAGGGGCAGTCGAACACTGAAGCTTTCTTT. Translated: CAREGQSNTEAFF.